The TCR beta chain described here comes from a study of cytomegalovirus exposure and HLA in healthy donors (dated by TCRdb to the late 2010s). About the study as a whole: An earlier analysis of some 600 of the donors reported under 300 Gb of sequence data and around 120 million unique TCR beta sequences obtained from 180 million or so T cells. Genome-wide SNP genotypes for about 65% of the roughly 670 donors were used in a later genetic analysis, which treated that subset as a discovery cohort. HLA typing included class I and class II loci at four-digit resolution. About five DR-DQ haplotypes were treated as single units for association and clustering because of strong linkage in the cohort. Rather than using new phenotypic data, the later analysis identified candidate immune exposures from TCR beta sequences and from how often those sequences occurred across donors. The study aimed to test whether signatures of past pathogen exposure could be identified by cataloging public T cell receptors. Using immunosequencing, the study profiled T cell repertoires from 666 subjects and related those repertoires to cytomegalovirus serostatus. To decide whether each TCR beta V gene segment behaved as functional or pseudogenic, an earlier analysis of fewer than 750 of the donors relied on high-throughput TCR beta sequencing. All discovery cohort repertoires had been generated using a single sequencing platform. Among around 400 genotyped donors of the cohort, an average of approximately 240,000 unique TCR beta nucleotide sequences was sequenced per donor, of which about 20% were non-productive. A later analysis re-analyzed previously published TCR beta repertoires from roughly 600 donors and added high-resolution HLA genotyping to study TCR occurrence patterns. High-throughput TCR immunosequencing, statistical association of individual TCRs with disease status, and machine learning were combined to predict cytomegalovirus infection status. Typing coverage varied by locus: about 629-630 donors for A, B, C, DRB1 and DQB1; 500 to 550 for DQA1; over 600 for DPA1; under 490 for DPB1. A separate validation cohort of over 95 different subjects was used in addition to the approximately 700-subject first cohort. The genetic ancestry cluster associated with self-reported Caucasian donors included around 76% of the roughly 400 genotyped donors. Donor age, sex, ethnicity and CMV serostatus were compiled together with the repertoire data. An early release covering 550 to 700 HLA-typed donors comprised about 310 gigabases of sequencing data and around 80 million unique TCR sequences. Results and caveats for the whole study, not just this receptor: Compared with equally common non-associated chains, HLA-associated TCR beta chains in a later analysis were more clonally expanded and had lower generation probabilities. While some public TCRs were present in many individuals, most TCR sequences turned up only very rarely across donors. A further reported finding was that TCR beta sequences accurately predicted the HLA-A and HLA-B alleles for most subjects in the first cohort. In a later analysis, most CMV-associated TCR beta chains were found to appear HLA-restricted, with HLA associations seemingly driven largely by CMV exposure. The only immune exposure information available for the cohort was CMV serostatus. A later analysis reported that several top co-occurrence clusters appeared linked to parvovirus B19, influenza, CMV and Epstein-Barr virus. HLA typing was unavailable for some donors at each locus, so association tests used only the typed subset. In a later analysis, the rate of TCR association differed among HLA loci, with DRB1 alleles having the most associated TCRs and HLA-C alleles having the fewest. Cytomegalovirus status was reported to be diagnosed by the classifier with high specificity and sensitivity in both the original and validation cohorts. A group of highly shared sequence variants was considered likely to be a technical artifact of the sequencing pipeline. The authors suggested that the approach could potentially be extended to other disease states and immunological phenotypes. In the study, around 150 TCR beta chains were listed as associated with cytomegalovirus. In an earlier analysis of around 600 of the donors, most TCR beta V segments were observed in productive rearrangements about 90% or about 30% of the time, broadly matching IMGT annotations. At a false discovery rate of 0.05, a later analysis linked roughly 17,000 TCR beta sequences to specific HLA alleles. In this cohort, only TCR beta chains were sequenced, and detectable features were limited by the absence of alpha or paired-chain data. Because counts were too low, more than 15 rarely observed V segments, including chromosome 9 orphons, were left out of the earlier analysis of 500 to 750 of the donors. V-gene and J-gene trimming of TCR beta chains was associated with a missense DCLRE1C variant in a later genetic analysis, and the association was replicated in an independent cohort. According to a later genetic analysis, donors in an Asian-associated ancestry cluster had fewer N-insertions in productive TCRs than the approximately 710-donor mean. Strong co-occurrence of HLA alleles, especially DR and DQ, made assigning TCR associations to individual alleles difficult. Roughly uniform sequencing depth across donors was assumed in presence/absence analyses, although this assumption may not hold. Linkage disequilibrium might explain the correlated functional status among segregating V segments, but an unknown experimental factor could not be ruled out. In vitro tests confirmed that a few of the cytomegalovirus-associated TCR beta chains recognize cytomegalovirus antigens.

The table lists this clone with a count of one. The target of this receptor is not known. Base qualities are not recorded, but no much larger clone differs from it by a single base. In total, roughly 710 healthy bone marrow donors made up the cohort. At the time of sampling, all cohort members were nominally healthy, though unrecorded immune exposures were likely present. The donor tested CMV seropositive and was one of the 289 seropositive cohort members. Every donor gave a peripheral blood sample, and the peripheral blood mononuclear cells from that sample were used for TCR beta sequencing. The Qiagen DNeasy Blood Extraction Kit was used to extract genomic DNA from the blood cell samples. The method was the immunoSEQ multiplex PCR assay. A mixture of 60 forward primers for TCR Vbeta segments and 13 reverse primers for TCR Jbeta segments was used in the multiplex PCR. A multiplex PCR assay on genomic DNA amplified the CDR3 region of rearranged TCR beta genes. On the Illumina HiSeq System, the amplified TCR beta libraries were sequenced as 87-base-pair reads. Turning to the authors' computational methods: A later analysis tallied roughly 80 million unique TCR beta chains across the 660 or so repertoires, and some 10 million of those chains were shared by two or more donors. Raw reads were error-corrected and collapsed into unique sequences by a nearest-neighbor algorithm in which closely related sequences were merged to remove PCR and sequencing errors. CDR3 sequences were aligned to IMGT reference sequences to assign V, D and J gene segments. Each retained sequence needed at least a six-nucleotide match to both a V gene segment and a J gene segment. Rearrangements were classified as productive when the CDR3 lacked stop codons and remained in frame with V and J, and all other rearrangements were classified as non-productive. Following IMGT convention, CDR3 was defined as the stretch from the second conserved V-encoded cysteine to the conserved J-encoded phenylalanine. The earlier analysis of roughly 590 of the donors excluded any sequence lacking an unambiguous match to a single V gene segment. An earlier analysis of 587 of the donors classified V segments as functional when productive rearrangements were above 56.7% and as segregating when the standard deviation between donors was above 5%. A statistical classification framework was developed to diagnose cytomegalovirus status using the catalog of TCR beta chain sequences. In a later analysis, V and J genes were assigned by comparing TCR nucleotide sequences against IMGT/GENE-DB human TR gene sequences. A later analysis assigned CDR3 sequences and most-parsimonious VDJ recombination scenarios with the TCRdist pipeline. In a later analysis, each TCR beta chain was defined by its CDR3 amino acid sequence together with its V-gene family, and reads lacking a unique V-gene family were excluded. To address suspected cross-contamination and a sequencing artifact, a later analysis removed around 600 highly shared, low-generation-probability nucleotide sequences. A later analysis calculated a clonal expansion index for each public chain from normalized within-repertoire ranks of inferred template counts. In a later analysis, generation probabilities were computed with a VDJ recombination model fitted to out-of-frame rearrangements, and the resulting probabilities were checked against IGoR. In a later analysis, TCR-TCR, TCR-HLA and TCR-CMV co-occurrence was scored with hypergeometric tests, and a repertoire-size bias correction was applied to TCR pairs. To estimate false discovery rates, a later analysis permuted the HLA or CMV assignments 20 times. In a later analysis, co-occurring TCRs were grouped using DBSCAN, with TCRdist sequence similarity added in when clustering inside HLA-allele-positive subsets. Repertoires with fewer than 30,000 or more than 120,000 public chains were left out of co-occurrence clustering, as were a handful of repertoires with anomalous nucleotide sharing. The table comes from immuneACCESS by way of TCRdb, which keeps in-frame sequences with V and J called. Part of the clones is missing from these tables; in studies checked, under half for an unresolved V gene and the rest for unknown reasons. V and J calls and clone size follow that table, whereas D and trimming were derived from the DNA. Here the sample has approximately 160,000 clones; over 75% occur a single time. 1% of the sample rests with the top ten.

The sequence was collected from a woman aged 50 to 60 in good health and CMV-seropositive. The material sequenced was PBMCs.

The nucleotide sequence is given as TGTGCCAGCAGTGACTCGGGCGGAGGCTACAATGAGCAGTTCTTC. This gives the protein CASSDSGGGYNEQFF. The chain is assembled from TRBV6-4 and TRBJ2-1; TRBD2 could be the D gene, as 5 bases match. Including cysteine and phenylalanine, the CDR3 has 15 amino acids. The entry retains the CDR3 DNA only, 45 bases that are in frame from base 1. The V and J ends are trimmed by 0 bases and 3 bases, leaving 9 bases between them. According to the germline V gene, CDR1 reads MRHNA and CDR2 reads SNTAGT.